This T cell receptor (beta chain) was recovered during a study of T cells in Graves' hyperthyroidism and ophthalmopathy. With V trimmed by 3 bases and J by 0 bases, 6 bases remained unmatched. The CDR3 is made up of 16 amino acids. Germline V lookup: CDR1 PRHDT, CDR2 FYEKMQ (reference sequence). TCR beta CDR3 regions were amplified from RNA transcripts. RT-PCR in the first round (using the HTBI primer set) targeted the TCR CDR3. TCRdb independently ran MiXCR on the multiplex PCR reads; one entry per CDR3 protein. Among some 440,000 distinct CDR3 sequences listed, less than 20% were seen once. This receptor was taken from a woman younger than 30 with Graves' hyperthyroidism. Sequencing input: blood. V gene TRBV13 combines with J gene TRBJ2-3; 7 positions agree with TRBD2. Written as DNA, the CDR3 is TGTGCCAGCAGCTTCGCTAGCGGATTAAGCACAGATACGCAGTATTTT. Translated: CASSFASGLSTDTQYF.